This T cell receptor (beta chain) was captured by sequencing in a study of blood T cell repertoires in COVID-19. Study at large: Both acute and convalescent COVID-19 samples were obtained from the United States, Italy and Spain. T cells, B-cell-depleted T cells, or PBMCs provided the cDNA or gDNA that served as material.

This clone was counted a single time. Original processing methods: Amplification from reference gene primers served as the basis for estimated nucleated cell counts. The protocol was immunoSEQ multiplex PCR, while the TCRdb copy is restricted to in-frame clones and leaves out a portion. V, J and clone size are taken as reported in that table, and D and trimming were inferred from the DNA itself. The sample yields around 63,000 clones, 79% seen once. V dropped 6 bases and J dropped 8; count of bases not matched to a gene: 7. The CDR3 loop spans 15 amino acids. Germline CDR1 reads MNHEY; CDR2 reads SVGAGI.

The chain recombines TRBV6-5 with TRBJ2-2; 12 positions agree with TRBD2. The sample comprised peripheral blood. The clonotype originates from a human donor in a cohort sampled during active COVID-19. CDR3 coding DNA: TGTGCCAGCAGCTCGACTAGCGGGAGTGTGGGGGAGCTGTTTTTT. Translating it yields CASSSTSGSVGELFF.